A selection of T cell receptor beta chains follows, all from one sample in a study of cytomegalovirus exposure and HLA in healthy donors. Profiling relied on immunoSEQ multiplex PCR, and the TCRdb table lists in-frame clones only, not all of them. The data show tens of thousands of clones, roughly 85% seen once. The sample comprised PBMCs. The source of these receptors is a female donor in good health and CMV-seronegative. Each CDR3 is given with its conserved first and last residue.

j_gene | v_gene | CDR3aa
TRBJ2-5 | TRBV7-2 | CASRPGLAGGGETQYF
TRBJ1-5 | TRBV28 | CAVQANRDQPQHF
TRBJ1-1 | TRBV27 | CASSAGQGMNTEAFF
TRBJ1-1 | TRBV27 | CASSVATTPNTEAFF
TRBJ2-3 | TRBV6-1 | CASMYKDTQYF
TRBJ1-1 | TRBV6-4 | CASSYRGRAEAFF
TRBJ2-5 | TRBV7-2 | CASSLGGLAPKETQYF
TRBJ2-1 | TRBV7-3 | CASSLVGGNEQFF
TRBJ1-5 | TRBV21-1 | CARQGEQPQHF
TRBJ1-2 | TRBV6-5 | CASSYGQKLRYGYTF
TRBJ2-5 | TRBV5-1 | CASADRGIETQYF
TRBJ2-1 | TRBV7-2 | CASSLGAGAKFF
TRBJ2-7 | TRBV27 | CASSLRAPYEQYF
TRBJ2-7 | TRBV6-5 | CASSYLETGSYEQYF
TRBJ2-7 | TRBV6-5 | CASSYSFTGGAYEQYF
TRBJ1-1 | TRBV21-1 | CASSKEGEGQNTEAFF
TRBJ2-7 | TRBV11-2 | CASSSLSEQYF
TRBJ2-3 | TRBV19 | CASSDGQVPFDTQYF
TRBJ1-5 | TRBV28 | CASSSPQGQSSFQPQHF
TRBJ1-1 | TRBV5-1 | CASSNPPGEAFF